This TCR beta chain derives from a study of OX40 agonist ivuxolimab in advanced cancers. As for the study in general: The diagnoses of dose-escalation patients were hepatocellular carcinoma, melanoma, renal cell or head and neck cancer.

On this clone: Its antigen remains unknown.

Assay used: immunoSEQ multiplex PCR; TCRdb lists only in-frame clones, some missing. This sample has about 77,000 clones; roughly 84% occur once, and the top ten carry about 5.9%. The CDR3 totals 16 residues. CDR1 is SGHNT, CDR2 YYREEE, per germline (reference sequence). Trimming stripped 4 bases from V and 5 bases from J, with 18 bases between. Notes on the study in general: Expanded clones were, on average, more numerous among CD8+ T cells than CD4+. Among expanded peripheral T cells, antigen specificity went undetermined.

Autoimmune disease history or systemic immunosuppression led to patient exclusion. The rearrangement uses TRBV5-4 and TRBJ2-2, with a possible D match to TRBD2 (6 bases). The sample consisted of CD4+ or CD8+ T cells sorted from blood, taken in a trial of the OX40 agonist ivuxolimab. This sequence originates from an adult with an advanced solid tumor such as melanoma, head and neck, liver or kidney cancer. CDR3 sequence (DNA): TGTGCCAGCAGCCCGAACTCGGAGGGGCGAACCGGGGAGCTGTTTTTT. This translates into CASSPNSEGRTGELFF.